The sequence of this TCR beta chain was determined in a study of molecular identifiers for immune sequencing clone quantification. CDR3 length equals 11 residues. Looked up from germline, CDR1 is MNHEY and CDR2 is SVGEGT. This clonotype was detected ten times or more. At one of its ends the junction is not consistent with the germline gene, which may arise from a read error. TCRdb itself ran the PCR reads through MiXCR, one entry per CDR3 protein. Among some 650,000 distinct CDR3 sequences listed, 20% were seen once. Sequences were obtained from naive CD8+ T cells from blood, with Jurkat cell RNA spiked in. Regarding subset: FACS-sorted CD8+CD4-CCR7+CD45RA+ naive T cells. The receptor comes from a human donor in good health. Some libraries in this study had Jurkat cell RNA spiked in. The chain recombines TRBV6-2 or TRBV6-3 with TRBJ2-4; either TRBD1 or TRBD2 may supply D (6 bases each). The CDR3 nucleotides are TGTGCCAGCAGCTACGGGGGACACTACGTCTTC. Translated, it gives CASSYGGHYVF.